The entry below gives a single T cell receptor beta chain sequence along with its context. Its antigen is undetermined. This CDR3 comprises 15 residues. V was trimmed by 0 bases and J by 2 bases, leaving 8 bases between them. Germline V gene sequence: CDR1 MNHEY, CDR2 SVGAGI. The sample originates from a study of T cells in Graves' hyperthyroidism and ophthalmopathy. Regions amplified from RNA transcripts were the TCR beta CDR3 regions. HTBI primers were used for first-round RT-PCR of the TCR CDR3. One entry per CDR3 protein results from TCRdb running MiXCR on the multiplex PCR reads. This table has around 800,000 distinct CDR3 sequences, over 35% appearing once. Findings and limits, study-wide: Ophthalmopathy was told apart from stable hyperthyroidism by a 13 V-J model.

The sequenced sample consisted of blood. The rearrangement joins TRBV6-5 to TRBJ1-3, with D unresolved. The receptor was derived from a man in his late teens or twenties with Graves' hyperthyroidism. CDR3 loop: CASSYSRGPGNTIYF. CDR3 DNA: TGTGCCAGCAGTTACTCGCGGGGTCCTGGAAACACCATATATTTT.